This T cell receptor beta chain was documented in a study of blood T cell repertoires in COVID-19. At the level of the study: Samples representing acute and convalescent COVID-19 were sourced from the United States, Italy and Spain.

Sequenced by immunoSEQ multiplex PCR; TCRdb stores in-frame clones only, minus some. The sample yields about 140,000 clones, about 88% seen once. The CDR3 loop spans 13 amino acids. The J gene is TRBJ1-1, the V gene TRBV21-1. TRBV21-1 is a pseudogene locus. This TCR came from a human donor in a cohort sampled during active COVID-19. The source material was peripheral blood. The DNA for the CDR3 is TGTGCCAGCAGCAAAGCCGTCCGACTCCCGGCTTTCTTT. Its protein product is CASSKAVRLPAFF.